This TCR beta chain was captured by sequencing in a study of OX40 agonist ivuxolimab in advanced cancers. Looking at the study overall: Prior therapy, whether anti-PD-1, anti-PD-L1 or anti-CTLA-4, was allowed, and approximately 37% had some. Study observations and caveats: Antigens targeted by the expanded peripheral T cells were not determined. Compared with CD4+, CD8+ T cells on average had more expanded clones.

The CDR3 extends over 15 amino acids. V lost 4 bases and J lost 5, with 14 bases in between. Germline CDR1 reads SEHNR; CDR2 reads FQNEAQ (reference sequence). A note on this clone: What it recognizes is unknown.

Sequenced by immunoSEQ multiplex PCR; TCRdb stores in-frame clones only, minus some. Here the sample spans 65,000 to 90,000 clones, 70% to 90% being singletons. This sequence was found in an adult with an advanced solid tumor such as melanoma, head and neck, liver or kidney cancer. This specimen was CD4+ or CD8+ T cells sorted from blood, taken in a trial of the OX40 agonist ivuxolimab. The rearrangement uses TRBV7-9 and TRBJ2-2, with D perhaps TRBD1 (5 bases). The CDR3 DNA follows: TGTGCCAGCAGCTGGGGAACAGGACCTACCGGGGAGCTGTTTTTT. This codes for CASSWGTGPTGELFF.